These T cell receptor beta chains were read from a single sample in a study of blood T cells in healthy people across ages. Each CDR3 protein is one row after TCRdb ran MiXCR on the 5' RACE reads. The profile shows about 640,000 distinct CDR3 sequences, around three fifths of them singletons. The sequenced sample consisted of blood. These receptors came from a man aged 55 to 70 in good health. Both conserved end residues are trimmed from each CDR3. Each record gives: V gene, clone size, CDR3 protein. Some rows have no size entry. The others give once, few or many, or a class for an expanded clone.

v_gene: TRBV9; abundance: -; CDR3aa: ASSVGDRSAYEQY
v_gene: TRBV20-1; abundance: -; CDR3aa: SARSGGAFDGELF
v_gene: TRBV12-3/TRBV12-4; abundance: -; CDR3aa: ASSFGTGGGTEAF
v_gene: TRBV4-1; abundance: few; CDR3aa: ASSQEAGTGVKTQY
v_gene: TRBV20-1; abundance: -; CDR3aa: SAPREGFQETQY
v_gene: TRBV29-1; abundance: -; CDR3aa: SVLGPAGPYGYT
v_gene: TRBV14; abundance: -; CDR3aa: ANPLAGPIRSNTGELF
v_gene: TRBV11-2; abundance: -; CDR3aa: ASSLIRGGLTDTQY
v_gene: TRBV27; abundance: -; CDR3aa: ASSFLRGTGELF
v_gene: TRBV2; abundance: -; CDR3aa: ASSRGVSPEQY
v_gene: TRBV11-2; abundance: -; CDR3aa: ASSLGSFRETQY
v_gene: TRBV2; abundance: -; CDR3aa: ASSVGTSEQY
v_gene: TRBV28; abundance: -; CDR3aa: ASSSPQLMNTEAF
v_gene: TRBV5-1; abundance: -; CDR3aa: ASSKGQGRANSPLH
v_gene: TRBV6-6; abundance: -; CDR3aa: ASRGTDASYNSPLH
v_gene: TRBV9; abundance: few; CDR3aa: ASSVGPPRGPQETQY
v_gene: TRBV5-1; abundance: -; CDR3aa: ASSLSPGQGDQETQY
v_gene: TRBV6-6; abundance: -; CDR3aa: ASSYPGQDYGYT
v_gene: TRBV4-1; abundance: few; CDR3aa: ASSQDRGFTDTQY
v_gene: TRBV28; abundance: -; CDR3aa: ASSPPGEGSPLH
v_gene: TRBV7-9; abundance: -; CDR3aa: ASSRGDSPLH
v_gene: TRBV9; abundance: few; CDR3aa: ASSPQNKNEQF
v_gene: TRBV12-3/TRBV12-4; abundance: -; CDR3aa: ASRAGQGSRQY